The next 18 T cell receptor beta chains were all read from a single sample in a study of blood T cell repertoires in COVID-19. The protocol was immunoSEQ multiplex PCR, while the TCRdb copy is restricted to in-frame clones and leaves out a portion. The table includes under 250,000 clones, 81% detected once. The sequencing input was PBMCs or T cells enriched from blood (not recorded which). Source of these receptors: a woman aged 45 to 65 with acute COVID-19.

V gene TRBV7-8 combines with J gene TRBJ2-7; 9 bases are shared with TRBD1. CDR1 and CDR2 (germline): SGHVS, FQNEAQ. Trimming at V came to 5 bases and at J to 4 bases, leaving 9 bases not matched to a gene. CDR3 length: 15 residues. In DNA form, the CDR3 reads TGTGCCAGCAGCCGAACCGGGACAGGGCTTTACGAGCAGTACTTC. This sequence encodes CASSRTGTGLYEQYF.

The rearrangement joins TRBV24-1 to TRBJ1-2, with 7 bases that match TRBD1. The CDR3 contains 14 residues. The ends lost 3 bases at V and 8 bases at J; junction bases unmatched: 8. Germline CDR1 KGHDR, CDR2 SFDVKD. The DNA for the CDR3 is TGTGCCACCAGTGATCCGACAGGGATAGGAGGCTACACCTTC. Translated, it gives CATSDPTGIGGYTF.

This clone was detected only a few times. The rearrangement joins TRBV7-2 to TRBJ2-7; TRBD2 is a possible D gene (5 bases). Trimming removed 5 bases at V and 3 bases at J, with 14 bases between. The CDR3 loop spans 14 amino acids. The germline CDR1 and CDR2 sequences are SGHTA and FQGNSA. The CDR3 DNA reads as TGTGCCAGCAGCCCAACTAGAGTAAACTACGAGCAGTACTTC. Encoded protein: CASSPTRVNYEQYF.

The chain couples TRBV27 to TRBJ2-3, with TRBD2 matching over 8 bases. The J segment lost 0 bases and the V segment lost 6 bases, leaving 2 bases of the junction unmatched. From germline, CDR1 is MNHEY and CDR2 SMNVEV (reference sequence). The CDR3 contains 14 residues. CDR3: CASSSGGSTDTQYF. The CDR3 DNA sequence: TGTGCCAGCAGCAGCGGGGGAAGCACAGATACGCAGTATTTT.

The chain uses TRBV4-1 and TRBJ1-3, with TRBD1 matching over 9 bases. CDR3 length equals 18 residues. Germline lookup yields CDR1 MGHRA and CDR2 YSYEKL. Trimming at V came to 0 bases and at J to 2 bases, leaving 8 bases not matched to a gene. The CDR3 DNA reads as TGCGCCAGCAGCCAAGAGGGGGGACAGGGCTACCCTGGAAACACCATATATTTT. Its protein is CASSQEGGQGYPGNTIYF.

The gene calls are TRBV5-1 and TRBJ1-2; TRBD1 matches 9 bases. The CDR3 length is 14 residues. CDR1 SGHRS and CDR2 YFSETQ come from the germline V gene. With 6 bases clipped from V and 5 bases from J, the junction kept 8 bases outside the gene matches. This CDR3 reads CASKQGASGYGYTF. The CDR3, as DNA: TGCGCCAGCAAACAGGGGGCAAGTGGGTATGGCTACACCTTC.

The chain carries TRBV25-1 and TRBJ1-1; D is unclear. V was trimmed by 8 bases and J by 7 bases, leaving 11 bases between them. The CDR3 consists of 11 residues. Germline V gives CDR1 MGHDK, CDR2 SYGVNS. Here the CDR3 reads CASVGRGEAFF. CDR3 DNA: TGTGCCAGCGTCGGTAGAGGTGAAGCTTTCTTT.

The CDR3 DNA is TGCAGCGTTACTAGAGGGACAGCCCAAGAGACCCAGTACTTC. Translating gives CSVTRGTAQETQYF. This sequence joins TRBV29-1 and TRBJ2-5; 7 bases fit TRBD1. CDR3 length: 14 residues. V shed 5 bases and J 1 base; nucleotides not matched to a gene: 7. Per germline, CDR1 SQVTM and CDR2 ANQGSEA.

This sequence joins TRBV27 and TRBJ2-4; possibly TRBD1 for D (5 bases). The germline V gene has CDR1 MNHEY and CDR2 SMNVEV (reference sequence). This CDR3 contains 13 residues. V dropped 0 bases and J dropped 11 bases, with 11 bases sitting between them. Here the CDR3 reads CASSLSWGRVQYF. The CDR3 region has the DNA TGTGCCAGCAGTTTATCTTGGGGCAGGGTTCAGTACTTC.

There are a few counts of this clone. The chain employs TRBV7-9 and TRBJ1-6, with D maybe TRBD1 (5 bases). This CDR3 has 15 amino acids. Germline assignment: CDR1 SEHNR and CDR2 FQNEAQ (reference sequence). V dropped 2 bases and J dropped 8 bases, with 13 bases sitting between them. The CDR3 DNA reads TGTGCCAGCAGCTTAAGGGCTGCGGGGGATTCACCCCTCCACTTT. Translation gives CASSLRAAGDSPLHF. Looking up the rest from reference TRBV7-9 and TRBJ1-6 gives the full variable domain: DTGVSQNPRHKITKRGQNVTFRCDPISEHNRLYWYRQTLGQGPEFLTYFQNEAQLEKSRLLSDRFSAERPKGSFSTLEIQRTEQGDSAMYLCASSLRAAGDSPLHFGNGTRLTVT.

V and J are TRBV7-6 and TRBJ1-6; tentatively, D is TRBD1 (5 bases). V lost 5 bases, J lost 7 bases, and 15 bases lay in between. Germline CDR1 is SGHVS and CDR2 is FNYEAQ. The length of the CDR3 is 15 residues. The CDR3 spells CASSPGGLNNSPLHF. Here the CDR3 DNA reads TGTGCCAGCAGCCCCGGGGGTTTGAACAATTCACCCCTCCACTTT.

The CDR3 sequence is CASSRSWLAGELFF. The CDR3 DNA sequence: TGTGCCAGTAGTAGGAGTTGGTTGGCCGGGGAGCTGTTTTTT. The V gene is TRBV19, the J gene TRBJ2-2; D gene uncertain. The CDR3 has 14 amino acids. Trimming took 4 bases from V and 6 from J, leaving 12 bases between them. Looked up from germline, CDR1 is LNHDA and CDR2 is SQIVND (reference sequence).

The J gene is TRBJ2-3, the V gene TRBV6-4, with 12 bases aligning to TRBD2. CDR3 size: 15 residues. The germline CDR1 and CDR2 sequences are MRHNA and SNTAGT. The V and J ends lost 3 bases and 5 bases, in that order; junction bases with no gene match: 3. The CDR3 sequence: CASSEGGLAGDTQYF. CDR3 DNA sequence: TGTGCCAGCAGTGAGGGGGGACTAGCGGGAGATACGCAGTATTTT.

CDR3 sequence (DNA): TGTGCCAGCAGCCCGAGACAGGATTTCACAGATACGCAGTATTTT. Translating it yields CASSPRQDFTDTQYF. The rearrangement uses TRBV7-9 and TRBJ2-3, with D possibly matching TRBD1 (6 bases). V dropped 5 bases and J dropped 2 bases, with 14 bases sitting between them. CDR3 length equals 15 residues. Germline assignment: CDR1 SEHNR and CDR2 FQNEAQ (reference sequence).

The gene calls are TRBV3-1 (or the pseudogene TRBV3-2) and TRBJ1-3; D may be TRBD1 (5 bases). CDR3 size: 16 residues. The ends were cut back, 0 bases at V and 4 bases at J, with 13 bases in the middle. Looked up from germline, CDR1 is LGHDT and CDR2 is YNNKEL (reference sequence). Written as DNA, the CDR3 is TGTGCCAGCAGCCAAGATCGATCAGGGTCCGGAAACACCATATATTTT. Translated, it gives CASSQDRSGSGNTIYF.

The chain combines TRBV7-2 with TRBJ2-7, with unresolved D. V was pared by 1 base and J by 2 bases, with 9 bases between. From germline, CDR1 is SGHTA and CDR2 FQGNSA. CDR3 length equals 14 residues. CDR3 loop: CASSLGLVPYEQYF. DNA of the CDR3: TGTGCCAGCAGCTTAGGGCTAGTCCCCTACGAGCAGTACTTC.

A few counts support this clone. The V call is TRBV10-2, the J call TRBJ1-5, with TRBD1 matching over 10 bases. The ends lost 5 bases at V and 11 bases at J; junction bases unmatched: 9. The CDR3 runs to 14 residues. The germline gives CDR1 WSHSY, CDR2 SAAADI. CDR3 DNA: TGCGCCAGCAGTCCGGGACAGGGGTTTAGGGCCCAGCATTTT. Translating gives CASSPGQGFRAQHF.

The chain is built from TRBV6-5 and TRBJ1-6; TRBD1 is a possible D gene (6 bases). The germline gives CDR1 MNHEY, CDR2 SVGAGI. V lost 4 bases, J lost 7 bases, and 8 bases lay in between. CDR3 length equals 13 residues. The CDR3 coding sequence is TGTGCCAGCAGTTGGGGACAAAATTCACCCCTCCACTTT. It translates to CASSWGQNSPLHF.